This T cell receptor (beta chain) was recorded in a study of vaccination and CD4 T cells after COVID-19. Study-level background: Taking of post-vaccine samples occurred a median about 70 days after dose two (range 14 to 241).

This clonotype was picked up a small number of times. Its target is not known. The Oncomine TCR Beta short-read assay sequenced DNA from cultured CD4+ T cells. Each CDR3 protein gets one entry after TCRdb re-called the PCR reads with MiXCR. This sample yields roughly 12,000 distinct CDR3 sequences, of which over 40% are seen a single time; more than 20% belongs to the top ten. Indicated treatment: approximately 10-day PBMC culture with coronavirus spike peptide pools or control peptides (ViraFEST assay). In the ViraFEST assay, peptide-pool expansion preceded TCR sequencing of expanded clonotypes. This TCR came from a human donor with COVID-19. The specimen was cultured CD4+ T cells from blood, collected after SARS-CoV-2 vaccination.

CDR3 in amino acids: CASRVDLLGEAFF. The CDR3 region has the DNA TGCGCCAGCAGAGTAGATCTTTTGGGTGAAGCTTTCTTT. The rearrangement joins TRBV4-3 to TRBJ1-1; D unresolved. Trimming cost V 6 bases and J 7 bases, with 15 bases left between them. Germline V CDR1 and CDR2: LGHNA, YSLEER. This CDR3 has 13 amino acids.